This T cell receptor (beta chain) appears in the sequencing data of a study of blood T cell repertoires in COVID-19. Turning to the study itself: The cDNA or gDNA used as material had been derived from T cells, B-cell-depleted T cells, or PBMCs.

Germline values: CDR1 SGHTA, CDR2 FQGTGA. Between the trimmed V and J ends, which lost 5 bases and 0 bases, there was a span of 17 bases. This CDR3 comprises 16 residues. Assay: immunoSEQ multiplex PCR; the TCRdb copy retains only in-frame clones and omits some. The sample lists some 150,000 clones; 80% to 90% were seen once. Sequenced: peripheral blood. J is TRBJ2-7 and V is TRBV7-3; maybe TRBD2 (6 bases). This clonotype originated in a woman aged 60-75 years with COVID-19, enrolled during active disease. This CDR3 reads CASSPSLAKASYEQYF. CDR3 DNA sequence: TGTGCCAGCAGCCCCTCCCTAGCGAAGGCCTCCTACGAGCAGTACTTC.